This TCR beta chain was identified during a study of CD8 T cells in ankylosing spondylitis. Library preparation for TCR beta used quantitative 5'-RACE with molecular barcodes. TCRdb re-called the 5' RACE reads with MiXCR, one entry per CDR3 protein. The sample lists around 30,000 distinct CDR3 sequences, 12% to 15% seen once, with approximately 35% in the top ten. Note on this clonotype: What it binds is unknown.

Study-wide findings and caveats: From matched ankylosing spondylitis synovial fluid, disease-linked clones were reportedly recovered at significantly enriched levels. Seemingly characteristic of ankylosing spondylitis blood was a TCR beta motif consisting of about 8 highly homologous variants. Those disease-linked clones were CD8+; they were also relatively rare in peripheral blood.

Germline lookup yields CDR1 SGHRS and CDR2 YFSETQ. V lost 0 bases to trimming and J lost 0 bases, with 19 bases between them. The CDR3 length is 18 residues. Input material: blood. The chain has TRBV5-1 and TRBJ2-7, with D possibly matching TRBD2 (7 bases). The receptor's source is a male donor with ankylosing spondylitis or in good health (not recorded which). CDR3 bases: TGCGCCAGCAGCTTGGCCGGCCGGGGGGCTGGTAGCTCCTACGAGCAGTACTTC. Protein: CASSLAGRGAGSSYEQYF. Supplemented by reference TRBV5-1 and TRBJ2-7, the full variable domain reads KAGVTQTPRYLIKTRGQQVTLSCSPISGHRSVSWYQQTPGQGLQFLFEYFSETQRNKGNFPGRFSGRQFSNSRSEMNVSTLELGDSALYLCASSLAGRGAGSSYEQYFGPGTRLTVT.